Sequencing of this T cell receptor beta chain was carried out in a study of OX40 agonist ivuxolimab in advanced cancers. Concerning the study at large: Ivuxolimab was a fully human IgG2 agonistic monoclonal antibody targeting the costimulatory receptor OX40 (CD134). Intravenous ivuxolimab was administered to patients every 2 weeks at six dose levels: 0.01, 0.1, 0.3, 1.5, 3 and 10 mg/kg. Of the approximately 54 patients in dose escalation, about 20 had hepatocellular carcinoma, approximately 15 had melanoma, 9 had renal cell carcinoma and 9 had head and neck cancer. The dose-escalation cohort was 82.7% male with a mean age of around 62 years, ranging from about 20 to 80. Prior anti-PD-1, anti-PD-L1 or anti-CTLA-4 therapy was permitted, and 40% of dose-escalation patients had received checkpoint inhibitors. Partial responses were achieved by three dose-escalation patients, of whom one had hepatocellular carcinoma and two had cutaneous melanoma. Peripheral TCRbeta sequencing aimed to test whether ivuxolimab altered TCR sequence diversity and caused clonal T-cell expansion. The paper reports the monotherapy dose-escalation portion (N of about 47 patients) of the phase I ivuxolimab trial.

Findings and caveats that apply to the study as a whole: The antigen specificity of the clonally expanded peripheral T cells was not determined. In the 0.1-3.0 mg/kg groups, partial responders were among the patients with the lowest normalized peripheral clonal expansion, particularly in CD8+ T cells. At doses of 0.1 to 3.0 mg/kg, clonal expansion of both CD4+ and CD8+ T cells in blood was seen between baseline and week 6. After ivuxolimab, expanded clones were on average more numerous among CD8+ T cells than among CD4+ T cells. Low levels of normalized T-cell clonal expansion were also shown by some nonresponding patients.

Genomic DNA was extracted from sorted cells for sequencing of the TCRbeta CDR3 region. The immunoSEQ Assay was used for sequencing of TCRbeta CDR3 regions. In TCRdb, the immuneACCESS table is reduced to in-frame sequences with V and J assigned. These tables do not hold every clone; where another copy was compared, an unresolved V gene accounts for under half, and the others remain unexplained. Across this sample there are fewer than 100,000 clones, with approximately 83% seen only once. The biggest ten clones account for about 1.6% of the sample. Patients with a history of autoimmune disease or receiving systemic immunosuppression were excluded from the trial. Peripheral blood for TCR sequencing was drawn from every dose cohort at baseline, at cycle 4 day 1 and at cycle 7 day 1. Samples came from an open-label, multicenter, first-in-human phase I dose-escalation trial of ivuxolimab. The trial enrolled adults with locally advanced or metastatic head and neck squamous cell, hepatocellular, melanoma or renal cell carcinoma. Before TCR sequencing, CD4+ T cells and CD8+ T cells were sorted from peripheral blood as separate populations.

From V the trimming removes 4 bases and from J it removes 5 bases, while the gene matches leave 9 bases of the junction unaccounted for. The germline V gene yields SGHDN for CDR1 and FVKESK for CDR2. The CDR3 numbers 15 residues from cysteine through phenylalanine. Only the CDR3 region is kept as DNA, spanning 45 bases read in frame from base 1. With regard to this clone: Its antigen has not been determined. Base qualities are not at hand, and no much larger clone is one base apart.

This clonotype originated in an adult with an advanced solid tumor such as melanoma, head and neck, liver or kidney cancer. The sequence links TRBV14 to TRBJ2-5; 8 nucleotides in the junction match TRBD2. The starting material was CD4+ or CD8+ T cells sorted from blood, obtained in a trial of the OX40 agonist ivuxolimab. CDR3 reads: CASSLPRGGMETQYF. The sequenced DNA: TGTGCCAGCAGCCTCCCCCGGGGGGGGATGGAGACCCAGTACTTC.